The present T cell receptor (beta chain) was sequenced within a study of blood T cell repertoires in COVID-19. The wider study: Sites across the United States, Italy and Spain contributed samples from acute and convalescent COVID-19. PBMCs, B-cell-depleted T cells, or T cells were the source of the cDNA or gDNA that made up the material.

Per the germline V gene, CDR1 is SGDLS and CDR2 is YYNGEE. The CDR3 loop spans 15 amino acids. V lost 3 bases and J lost 1, with 10 bases in between. As processed by the authors: Scientists estimated how many nucleated cells there were by amplifying reference gene primers. Method: immunoSEQ multiplex PCR; TCRdb's copy keeps in-frame clones and lacks some. V and J calls and clone size are given by that table; D and trimming were obtained from the DNA. The sample shows roughly 200,000 clones, 78% of them seen only once. This chain links TRBV9 with TRBJ1-4; D is undetermined. Sequencing was carried out using peripheral blood. The sequence came from a woman of 80 years or more with active or convalescent COVID-19. The DNA of the CDR3 is TGTGCCAGCAGCGGTCTTCCCGGAACTAATGAAAAACTGTTTTTT. Amino acids: CASSGLPGTNEKLFF.